This T cell receptor (beta chain) was captured by sequencing in a study of fetal regulatory T cell absence and autoimmunity. Study-wide points: Pancreas and cord blood did not differ much in TRB family usage. Pancreas TCRs were oligoclonally enriched versus cord blood, some clones over 85-fold.

This was a survey-level run. Generated by immunoSEQ multiplex PCR, the TCRdb table keeps only in-frame clones and is missing some. This repertoire shows around 100,000 clones, about three quarters found once; its top ten account for 2%. The CDR3 covers 11 residues. V lost 6 bases, J lost 10 bases, and 10 bases lay in between. From germline, CDR1 is MNHNS and CDR2 SASEGT. Concerning this clone: The antigen is undetermined.

V and J are TRBV6-1 and TRBJ2-1; D may be TRBD2 (5 bases). Sequenced sample: pancreas tissue. This receptor was obtained from a male donor with IPEX syndrome. The chain's CDR3 is CASSYRGEQFF. For the CDR3, the DNA is TGTGCCAGCAGCTATCGGGGAGAGCAGTTCTTC.